This record concerns one T cell receptor (beta chain) sequence. These data come from a study of blood T cell repertoires in COVID-19. In the study overall: From the United States, Italy and Spain came samples of acute and convalescent COVID-19.

V lost 3 bases to trimming and J lost 4 bases, with 10 bases between them. Germline-derived CDR1 and CDR2 are LGHNA and YSLEER. CDR3 length equals 14 residues. The table came from immunoSEQ multiplex PCR; TCRdb's copy has only in-frame clones and leaves some out. The table has 110,000 or so clones, over 65% seen once. The sequence was collected from a woman between 40 and 50 years old with acute or convalescent COVID-19. V gene TRBV4-3 combines with J gene TRBJ1-5; a possible D gene is TRBD1 (5 bases). The material sequenced was peripheral blood. The CDR3 nucleotides are TGCGCCAGCAGCCAGGGCGCAGGGAATCAGCCCCAGCATTTT. This codes for CASSQGAGNQPQHF.